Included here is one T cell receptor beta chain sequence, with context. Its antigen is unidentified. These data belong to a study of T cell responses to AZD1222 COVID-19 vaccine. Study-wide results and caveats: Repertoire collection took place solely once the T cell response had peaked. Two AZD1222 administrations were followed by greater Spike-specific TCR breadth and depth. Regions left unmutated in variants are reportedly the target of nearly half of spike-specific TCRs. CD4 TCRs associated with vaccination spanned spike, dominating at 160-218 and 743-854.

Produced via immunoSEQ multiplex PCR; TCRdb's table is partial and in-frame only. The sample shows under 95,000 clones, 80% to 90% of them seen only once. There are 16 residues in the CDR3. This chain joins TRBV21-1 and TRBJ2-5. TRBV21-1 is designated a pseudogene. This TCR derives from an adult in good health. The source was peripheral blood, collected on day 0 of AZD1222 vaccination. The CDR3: CASSVPIYTFSETQYF. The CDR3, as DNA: TGTGCCAGCAGCGTGCCCATATACACTTTCTCTGAGACCCAGTACTTC.